A selection of T cell receptor beta chains follows, all from one sample in a study of T cell responses to AZD1222 COVID-19 vaccine. Data came from immunoSEQ multiplex PCR; TCRdb stores just in-frame clones and leaves some out. The sample contains about 170,000 clones, around 87% of which appear only once. The material sequenced was peripheral blood, taken on day 0 of AZD1222 vaccination. The source is an adult in good health. CDR3s include the opening cysteine and the closing phenylalanine or tryptophan. A D gene is named only where the DNA matches it firmly. The size entry is marked missing in some rows and otherwise reads once, few, many or a size class.

v_call	clone_size	d_call	j_call	cdr3_aa	cdr3_nt
TRBV5-1	.	TRBD1	TRBJ1-1	CASSFTGEADTEAFF	TGCGCCAGCAGCTTTACAGGGGAGGCGGACACTGAAGCTTTCTTT
TRBV6-8	.	.	TRBJ2-7	CASSYGQGPYEQYF	TGTGCCAGCAGTTACGGCCAGGGGCCATACGAGCAGTACTTC
TRBV6-5	.	.	TRBJ2-1	CASSSTSFNEQFF	TGTGCCAGCAGTTCAACTAGCTTCAATGAGCAGTTCTTC
TRBV7-3	.	.	TRBJ2-3	CASSLGGDLDTQYF	TGTGCCAGCAGCTTAGGAGGGGACTTAGATACGCAGTATTTT
TRBV7-8	once	.	TRBJ1-2	CASSTLANYGYTF	TGTGCCAGCAGCACGCTAGCTAACTATGGCTACACCTTC
TRBV18	.	.	TRBJ1-1	CASSPVGGTEAFF	TGTGCCAGCTCACCAGTAGGGGGCACTGAAGCTTTCTTT
TRBV18	.	.	TRBJ1-2	CASSQIQNYGYTF	TGTGCCAGCTCGCAAATACAGAACTATGGCTACACCTTC
TRBV6-5	once	TRBD1	TRBJ1-2	CASSSGTAGDYGYTF	TGTGCCAGCAGTTCAGGGACAGCTGGGGACTATGGCTACACCTTC
TRBV9	.	.	TRBJ1-6	CASSPPPGNNSPLHF	TGTGCCAGCAGCCCCCCACCAGGCAATAATTCACCCCTCCACTTT
TRBV19	.	.	TRBJ1-5	CASSNPQGHQPQHF	TGTGCCAGTAGTAACCCACAGGGTCATCAGCCCCAGCATTTT
TRBV15	.	.	TRBJ2-3	CATSRGTGGATDTQYF	TGTGCCACCAGCAGAGGAACCGGGGGAGCCACAGATACGCAGTATTTT
TRBV5-6	.	.	TRBJ2-5	CASSLVQGETQYF	TGTGCCAGCAGCTTGGTTCAGGGAGAGACCCAGTACTTC
TRBV2	.	.	TRBJ1-2	CASSVEGKGNYGYTF	TGTGCCAGCAGTGTAGAGGGCAAAGGAAACTATGGCTACACCTTC
TRBV9	.	TRBD2	TRBJ2-3	CASSVAPTSGGLDTQYF	TGTGCCAGCAGCGTAGCGCCCACTAGCGGGGGTCTAGATACGCAGTATTTT
TRBV27	.	.	TRBJ2-3	CASSLLSTDTQYF	TGTGCCAGCAGTTTATTGAGCACAGATACGCAGTATTTT
TRBV30	.	.	TRBJ1-4	CAWSSWPKYEKLFF	TGTGCCTGGAGCAGTTGGCCGAAATATGAAAAACTGTTTTTT
TRBV30	.	.	TRBJ1-5	CAWSGLAQPQHF	TGTGCCTGGAGTGGATTGGCTCAGCCCCAGCATTTT
TRBV14	once	.	TRBJ1-6	CASSTDGRYNSPLHF	TGTGCCAGCAGCACGGACGGCCGCTATAATTCACCCCTCCACTTT
TRBV4-1	.	TRBD1	TRBJ1-5	CASSHRGLGQPQHF	TGCGCCAGCAGCCACAGGGGGCTTGGTCAGCCCCAGCATTTT
TRBV4-3	.	.	TRBJ1-6	CASSQARGTYNSPLHF	TGCGCCAGCAGCCAAGCCCGGGGCACCTATAATTCACCCCTCCACTTT
TRBV7-9	.	.	TRBJ1-6	CASSVAGSPLHF	TGTGCCAGCAGCGTCGCAGGGTCACCCCTCCACTTT
TRBV14	.	TRBD2	TRBJ2-3	CASSQDGRATDTQYF	TGTGCCAGCAGCCAAGATGGGAGGGCGACAGATACGCAGTATTTT
TRBV6-5	.	.	TRBJ2-7	CASSYSYGTEPYEQYF	TGTGCCAGCAGTTACTCGTATGGGACGGAGCCCTACGAGCAGTACTTC
TRBV4-1	.	TRBD1	TRBJ1-2	CASSLTGGADGYTF	TGCGCCAGCAGTCTTACAGGGGGCGCGGATGGCTACACCTTC
TRBV20-1	once	.	TRBJ2-2	CSASRDNTGELFF	TGCAGTGCTAGTAGAGATAACACCGGGGAGCTGTTTTTT
TRBV27	.	TRBD1	TRBJ2-6	CASSLWGQDEAGANVLTF	TGTGCCAGCAGTTTATGGGGACAGGATGAAGCTGGGGCCAACGTCCTGACTTTC
TRBV7-2	.	.	TRBJ2-7	CASSLELTSAYEQYF	TGTGCCAGCAGCTTAGAACTTACTAGTGCCTACGAGCAGTACTTC
TRBV6-5	.	.	TRBJ2-7	CASSYSPGVHEQYF	TGTGCCAGCAGTTATTCACCAGGGGTCCACGAGCAGTACTTC
TRBV29-1	.	.	TRBJ1-2	CSVAGYDASGYTF	TGCAGCGTTGCAGGGTATGACGCTTCTGGCTACACCTTC
TRBV27	.	TRBD2	TRBJ2-1	CASSFVAGDSYNEQFF	TGTGCCAGCAGTTTCGTAGCGGGGGACTCCTACAATGAGCAGTTCTTC
TRBV3-1/TRBV3-2	.	TRBD2	TRBJ2-7	CASSQDGRESYEQYF	TGTGCCAGCAGCCAAGATGGGAGGGAATCCTACGAGCAGTACTTC
TRBV2	.	TRBD1	TRBJ2-7	CASSRTGYEQYF	TGTGCCAGCAGCCGGACAGGGTACGAGCAGTACTTC